A single sample gave rise to the 9 T cell receptor beta chains below, sequenced in a study of T-cell reconstitution after alpha-beta-depleted transplantation in children. For TCRbeta, the library was prepared with unique molecular identifiers. MiXCR was run by TCRdb on the PCR reads, yielding one entry per CDR3 protein. Of about 1,000,000 distinct CDR3 sequences in the sample, about 29% were seen once. Material: PBMCs, mostly from graft donor cells, obtained 360 days after TCRalphabeta/CD19-depleted stem cell transplant. These receptor sequences come from a boy younger than two who had a stem cell transplant for SCID, so the T cells may come from the graft donor.

CDR3 sequence: CASSQASPKVANGYTF. The CDR3 DNA follows: TGTGCCAGCAGCCAAGCTTCGCCTAAGGTAGCAAATGGCTACACCTTC. V gene TRBV4-2 combines with J gene TRBJ1-2; D not certain. The CDR3 has 16 amino acids. The V gene's germline CDR1 is LGHNA and CDR2 YNFKEQ. V was pared by 1 base and J by 6 bases, with 18 bases between.

The chain has TRBV20-1 and TRBJ2-7; D perhaps matches TRBD1 (6 bases). V was clipped by 5 bases and J by 4 bases, with 21 bases between them. CDR3 length equals 15 residues. Germline loops: CDR1 DFQATT, CDR2 SNEGSKA (reference sequence). The chain's CDR3 is CSAPVYGTKDYEQYF. The CDR3 DNA reads TGCAGTGCTCCAGTGTATGGGACAAAGGATTACGAGCAGTACTTC.

V usage is TRBV12-3 or TRBV12-4 and J usage is TRBJ2-1; TRBD1 agrees at 7 bases. J was trimmed by 3 bases and V by 3 bases; bases with no gene match: 5. CDR3 length: 15 residues. DNA of the CDR3: TGTGCCAGCAGTTTGGACAGGATACGCTACAATGAGCAGTTCTTC. The encoded protein is CASSLDRIRYNEQFF.

This clonotype has more than one count but fewer than ten. V usage is TRBV27 and J usage is TRBJ1-1; D is perhaps TRBD1 (5 bases). This CDR3 is built from 16 residues. Germline CDR1 MNHEY, CDR2 SMNVEV (reference sequence). The germline V and J ends were trimmed by 4 bases and 0 bases, with 15 bases remaining between them. For the CDR3, the DNA is TGTGCCAGCAGTTACCGGGTGGGGGAGCTGAACACTGAAGCTTTCTTT. Its protein product is CASSYRVGELNTEAFF.

This clonotype was observed at least ten times. The V call is TRBV4-2, the J call TRBJ2-3; D may be TRBD1 or TRBD2 (6 bases each). Germline lookup yields CDR1 LGHNA and CDR2 YNFKEQ. The CDR3 totals 15 residues. V lost 6 bases and J lost 0, with 13 bases in between. The CDR3 loop reads CASSRAGGSTDTQYF. The CDR3 bases are TGTGCCAGCAGTCGTGCCGGGGGCAGCACAGATACGCAGTATTTT.

As DNA, the CDR3 is TGCGCCAGCAGCCAAGCGGGGGTCTCCTCCTACAATGAGCAGTTCTTC. Its translation: CASSQAGVSSYNEQFF. The J gene is TRBJ2-1, the V gene TRBV4-1; weak D call: TRBD2 (6 bases). The CDR3 loop spans 16 amino acids. CDR1 and CDR2 (germline): MGHRA, YSYEKL. V gave up 1 base and J gave up 0 bases, with 10 bases separating them.

CDR3 region: CASKWTGGLSYEQYF. The CDR3 nucleotides read TGTGCCAGTAAATGGACAGGGGGCCTCTCCTACGAGCAGTACTTC. This rearrangement joins TRBV2 to TRBJ2-7, with TRBD1 matching over 11 bases. V lost 9 bases to trimming and J lost 0 bases; unmatched junction nucleotides: 7. The CDR3 covers 15 residues. The germline V gene has CDR1 SNHLY and CDR2 FYNNEI.

J is TRBJ2-1 and V is TRBV7-3, with TRBD2 identical over 14 bases. The junction had 19 bases not matched to a gene; V was cut back by 2 bases and J by 7 bases. This CDR3 is 21 amino acids long. The V gene's germline CDR1 is SGHTA and CDR2 FQGTGA. CDR3 in DNA: TGTGCCAGCAGCTTACACGGCTACGGACTAGCGGGGGGTATTTCGAGGAATGAGCAGTTCTTC. Its protein product is CASSLHGYGLAGGISRNEQFF.

The chain combines TRBV12-3 or TRBV12-4 with TRBJ1-3; 7 bases are shared with TRBD1. This CDR3 comprises 12 residues. V was pared by 10 bases and J by 3 bases, with 3 bases of the junction left unmatched. Written as DNA, the CDR3 is TGTGCCACCCGGACAGGTGGAAACACCATATATTTT. Amino acids: CATRTGGNTIYF.